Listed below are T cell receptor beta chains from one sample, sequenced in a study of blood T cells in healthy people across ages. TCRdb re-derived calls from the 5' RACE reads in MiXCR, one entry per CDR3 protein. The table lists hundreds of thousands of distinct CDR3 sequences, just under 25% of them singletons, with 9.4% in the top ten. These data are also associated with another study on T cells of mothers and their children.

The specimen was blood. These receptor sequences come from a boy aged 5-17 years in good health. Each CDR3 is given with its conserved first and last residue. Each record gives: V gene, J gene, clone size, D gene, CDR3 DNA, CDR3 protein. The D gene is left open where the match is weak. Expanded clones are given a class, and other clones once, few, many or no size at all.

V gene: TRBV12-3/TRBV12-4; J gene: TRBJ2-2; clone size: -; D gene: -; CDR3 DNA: TGTGCCAGCAGACAGTCGAACACCGGGGAGCTGTTTTTT; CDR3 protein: CASRQSNTGELFF
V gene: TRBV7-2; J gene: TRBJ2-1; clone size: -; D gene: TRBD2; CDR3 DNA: TGTGCCAGCAGCGCCACGGGACTAGCGGATCCCTCCTCCTACAATGAGCAGTTCTTC; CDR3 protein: CASSATGLADPSSYNEQFF
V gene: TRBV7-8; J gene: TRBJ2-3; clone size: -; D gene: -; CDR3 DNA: TGTGCCAGCAGCCTTCCTCATCCGGCGTATACGCAGTATTTT; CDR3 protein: CASSLPHPAYTQYF
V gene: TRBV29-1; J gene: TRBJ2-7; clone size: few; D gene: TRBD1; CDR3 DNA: TGCAGCGCGCGACCGGGACAGAACTACGAGCAGTACTTC; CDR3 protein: CSARPGQNYEQYF
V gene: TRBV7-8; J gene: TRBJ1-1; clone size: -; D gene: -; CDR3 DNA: TGTGCCAGCAGCACACGAGGGGCTAACACTGAAGCTTTCTTT; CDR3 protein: CASSTRGANTEAFF
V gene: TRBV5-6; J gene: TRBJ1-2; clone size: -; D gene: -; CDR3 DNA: TGTGCCAGCAGCTTGGGCCATTTAGGTTATGGCTACACCTTC; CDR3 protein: CASSLGHLGYGYTF
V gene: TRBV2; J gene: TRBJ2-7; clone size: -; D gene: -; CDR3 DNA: TGTGCCAGCAGTGATGACCGACAGAATTTATCCTACGAGCAGTACTTC; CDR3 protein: CASSDDRQNLSYEQYF
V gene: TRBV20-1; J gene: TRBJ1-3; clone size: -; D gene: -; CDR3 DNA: TGCAGTGCTACCCCTGGCGGAAACACCATATATTTT; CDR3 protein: CSATPGGNTIYF
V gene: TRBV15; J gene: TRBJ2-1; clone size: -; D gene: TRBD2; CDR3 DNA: TGTGCCACCAGCAGAGAGTTGTCTAGCGGGGGCGATGAGCAGTTCTTC; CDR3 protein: CATSRELSSGGDEQFF
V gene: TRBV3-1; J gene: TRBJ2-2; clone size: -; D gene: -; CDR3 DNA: TGTGCCAGCAGCCAAGGACAACGGGAGCTGTTTTTT; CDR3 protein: CASSQGQRELFF
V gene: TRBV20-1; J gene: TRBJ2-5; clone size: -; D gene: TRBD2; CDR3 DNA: TGCAGTGCTTACGAGACTAGCGGGAGAAAGACCCAGTACTTC; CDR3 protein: CSAYETSGRKTQYF
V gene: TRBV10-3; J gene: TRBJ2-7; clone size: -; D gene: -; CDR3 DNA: TGTGCCATCAGTGACTGGACGGCGAGCTCCTACGAGCAGTACTTC; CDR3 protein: CAISDWTASSYEQYF
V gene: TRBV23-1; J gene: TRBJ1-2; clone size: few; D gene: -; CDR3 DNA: TGCGCCAGCAGTCATTTCTATGGCTACACCTTC; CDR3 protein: CASSHFYGYTF
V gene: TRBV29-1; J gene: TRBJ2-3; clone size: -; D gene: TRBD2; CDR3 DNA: TGCAGCGTTCCCCTAGCGGGGCGAACAGATACACAGTATTTT; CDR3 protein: CSVPLAGRTDTQYF
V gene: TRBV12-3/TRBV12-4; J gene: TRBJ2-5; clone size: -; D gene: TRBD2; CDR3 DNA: TGTGCCAGCAGTCGGTGGGGGAGCGGGGGGGCCGAGACCCAGTACTTC; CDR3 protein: CASSRWGSGGAETQYF
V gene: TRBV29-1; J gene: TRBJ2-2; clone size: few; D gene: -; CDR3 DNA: TGCAGCGTTGAGACGGATCATGTCACCGGGGAGCTGTTTTTT; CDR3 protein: CSVETDHVTGELFF
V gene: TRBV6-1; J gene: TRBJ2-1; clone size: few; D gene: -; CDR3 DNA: TGTGCCAGCAGTGAGGGGAGTTCCAATGAGCAGTTCTTC; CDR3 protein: CASSEGSSNEQFF
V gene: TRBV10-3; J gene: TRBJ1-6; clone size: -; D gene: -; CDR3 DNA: TGTGCCATCAGGGGAGACAGTAATTCACCCCTCCACTTT; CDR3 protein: CAIRGDSNSPLHF
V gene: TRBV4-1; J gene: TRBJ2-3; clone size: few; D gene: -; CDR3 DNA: TGCGCCAGCAGCCAAGTCGGGTCCGGTGGAGATACGCAGTATTTT; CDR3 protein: CASSQVGSGGDTQYF
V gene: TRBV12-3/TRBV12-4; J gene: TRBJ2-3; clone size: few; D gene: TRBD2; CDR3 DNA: TGTGCCAGCAGTCCCCAGACTAGCGGGACCACGCAGTATTTT; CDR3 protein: CASSPQTSGTTQYF
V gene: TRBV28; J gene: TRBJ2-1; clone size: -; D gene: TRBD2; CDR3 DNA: TGTGCCAGCCGCACTAGCGGAACCCGACAGTTCTTC; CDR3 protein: CASRTSGTRQFF
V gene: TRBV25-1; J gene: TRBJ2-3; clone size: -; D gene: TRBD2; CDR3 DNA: TGTGCCAGCAGTGAACTAGCGGGGATTGGGACAGATACGCAGTATTTT; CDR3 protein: CASSELAGIGTDTQYF
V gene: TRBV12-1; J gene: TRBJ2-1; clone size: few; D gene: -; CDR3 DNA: TGTGCCAACAGCTTTGCGGCCCTCCTGAGCTGGGATGAGCAGTTCTTC; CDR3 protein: CANSFAALLSWDEQFF
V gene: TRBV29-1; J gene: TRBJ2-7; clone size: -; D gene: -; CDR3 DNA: TGCAGCGTTGAAGTCGATACGGGGTTTGTATCCTACGAGCAGTACTTC; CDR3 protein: CSVEVDTGFVSYEQYF
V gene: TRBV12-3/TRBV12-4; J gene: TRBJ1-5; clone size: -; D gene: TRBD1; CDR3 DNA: TGTGCCAGCAGAGGGCCGGGACAGCAGCATTTT; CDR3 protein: CASRGPGQQHF
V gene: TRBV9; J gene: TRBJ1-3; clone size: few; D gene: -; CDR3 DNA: TGTGCCAGCAGCTCTCAAGGATGGGGGGGAAACACCATATATTTT; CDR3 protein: CASSSQGWGGNTIYF
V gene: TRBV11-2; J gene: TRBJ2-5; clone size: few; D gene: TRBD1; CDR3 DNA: TGTGCCAGCAGCTCGGGACAGAAAGGTTCGGAGACCCAGTACTTC; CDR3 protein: CASSSGQKGSETQYF
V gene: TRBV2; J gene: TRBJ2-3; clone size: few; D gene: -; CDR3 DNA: TGTGCCAGCAGTGATATAGGACCGCCTCAGTATTTT; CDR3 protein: CASSDIGPPQYF
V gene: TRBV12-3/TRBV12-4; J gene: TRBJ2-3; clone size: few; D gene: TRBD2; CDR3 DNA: TGTGCCAGCAGTTTATATCTAGCGGGGGACCTCATAACTAGCGCAGATACGCAGTATTTT; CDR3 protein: CASSLYLAGDLITSADTQYF
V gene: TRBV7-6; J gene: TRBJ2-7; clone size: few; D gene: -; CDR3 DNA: TGTGCCAGCAGCTCCAGGGCCGGAGGACTCTACGAGCAGTACTTC; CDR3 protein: CASSSRAGGLYEQYF
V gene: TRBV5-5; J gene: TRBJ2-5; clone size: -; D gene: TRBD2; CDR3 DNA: TGTGCCAGCAGCTCGTTGCCAGCGGGAGGGATCGAGACCCAGTACTTC; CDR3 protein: CASSSLPAGGIETQYF
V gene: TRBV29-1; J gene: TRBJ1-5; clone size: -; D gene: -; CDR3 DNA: TGCAGCGTCGCCCCGGGGCTTCTTCAGCCCCAGCATTTT; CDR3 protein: CSVAPGLLQPQHF
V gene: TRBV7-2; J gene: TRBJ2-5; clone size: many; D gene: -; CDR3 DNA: TGTGCCAGCAGCCGGGGACCGCTGGGAGAGACCCAGTACTTC; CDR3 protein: CASSRGPLGETQYF
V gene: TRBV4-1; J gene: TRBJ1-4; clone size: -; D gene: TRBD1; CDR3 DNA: TGCGCCAGCAGCCAGCCGGACAGGGGAGGGGAAAAACTGTTTTTT; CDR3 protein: CASSQPDRGGEKLFF
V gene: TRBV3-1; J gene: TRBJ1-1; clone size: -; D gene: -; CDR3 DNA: TGTGCCAGCAGCCATGAGGCTGAAGCTTTCTTT; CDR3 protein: CASSHEAEAFF
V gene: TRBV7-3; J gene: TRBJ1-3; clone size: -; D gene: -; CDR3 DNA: TGTGCCGGCAGCTTAATGGGACCGAGGGCTGGAAACACCATATATTTT; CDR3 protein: CAGSLMGPRAGNTIYF
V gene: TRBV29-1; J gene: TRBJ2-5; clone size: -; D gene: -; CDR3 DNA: TGCAGCGTTGAAGCCTGGGCTAAAGAGACCCAGTACTTC; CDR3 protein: CSVEAWAKETQYF
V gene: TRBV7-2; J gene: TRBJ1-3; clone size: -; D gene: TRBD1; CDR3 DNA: TGTGCCAGCAGCCTTCCGGGACAGGTGGAAAACACCATATATTTT; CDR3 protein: CASSLPGQVENTIYF
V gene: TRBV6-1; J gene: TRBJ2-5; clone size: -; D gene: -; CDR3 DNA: TGTGCCAGCAGTGAAGTGAACAGGGCGGCCCAGTACTTC; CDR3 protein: CASSEVNRAAQYF
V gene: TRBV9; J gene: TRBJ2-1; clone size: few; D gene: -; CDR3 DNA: TGTGCCAGCAGCGTAGAAGGGGGTGAGCAGTTCTTC; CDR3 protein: CASSVEGGEQFF